Listed here are 13 T cell receptor beta chains from one sample, sequenced in a study of T-cell memory formation after mild COVID-19 (dated by TCRdb to the early 2020s). Libraries came from 5' RACE. TCRdb shows the sequencer as Illumina NovaSeq 6000. TCRdb redid the processing of the public reads, applying fastp at Q25 and MiXCR, and retained in-frame beta chains. CDR3 protein duplicates are merged, each entry listing the most common genes and DNA. Recorded for this sample are around 450,000 distinct CDR3 sequences; more than 20% of them occurred a single time. Clones ranked in the top ten supply 7.5% to 10% of the sample. The sample taken for sequencing was PBMCs or a T cell subset sorted from them (not recorded which). These receptors all stem from an adult woman who had mild COVID-19 (a few samples of this study predate the infection). The sample titles of this study are shuffled in the database, so cell type and time point are left out; the donor was told from shared clones.

The chain joins TRBV15 to TRBJ2-1; tentatively, D is TRBD2 (5 bases). Germline V gene lookup returns CDR1 LNHNV and CDR2 YYDKDF (reference sequence). This CDR3 is built from 15 residues. Trimming took 1 base from V and 1 from J, leaving 8 bases between them. The CDR3 DNA reads TGTGCCACCAGCAGAGTTGAGCGGTCCTACAATGAGCAGTTCTTC. It yields the protein CATSRVERSYNEQFF.

V and J are TRBV3-1 and TRBJ1-1; the D gene is possibly TRBD1 (5 bases). V was cut by 8 bases and J by 1 base, with 8 bases left in between. In germline, CDR1 is LGHDT, CDR2 YNNKEL (reference sequence). The CDR3 has 12 amino acids. CDR3 loop: CASGTPNTEAFF. DNA for the CDR3: TGTGCCAGCGGGACGCCGAACACTGAAGCTTTCTTT.

This clonotype was counted between two and nine times. The chain is built from TRBV28 and TRBJ2-1; D is undetermined. This CDR3 has 17 residues. Per germline, CDR1 MDHEN and CDR2 SYDVKM. The V end lost 2 bases, the J end lost 10 bases, and 24 bases lay between the germline ends. The DNA of the CDR3 is TGTGCCAGCAGTTTAAGCGACGGCTCCCCGATCAAAACAGAGCAGTTCTTC. This gives the protein CASSLSDGSPIKTEQFF.

The V gene is TRBV20-1, the J gene TRBJ2-7; 9 nucleotides agree with TRBD2. This CDR3 region has 12 residues. From germline, CDR1 is DFQATT and CDR2 SNEGSKA (reference sequence). Trimming cost V 6 bases and J 6 bases; bases outside gene matches: 6. CDR3 protein: CSASSGRLEQYF. The CDR3 DNA is TGCAGTGCCAGTAGCGGGAGACTCGAGCAGTACTTC.

The chain employs TRBV5-1 and TRBJ2-7; D is perhaps TRBD1 (5 bases). CDR3 length equals 13 residues. V was shortened by 5 bases and J by 3 bases, with 12 bases between the two germline ends. Germline values: CDR1 SGHRS, CDR2 YFSETQ. Here the CDR3 reads CASSNRNVYEQYF. The CDR3 region has the DNA TGCGCCAGCAGTAACAGGAACGTCTACGAGCAGTACTTC.

The chain joins TRBV20-1 to TRBJ2-1, with D possibly matching TRBD2 (6 bases). Trimming shortened V by 3 bases and J by 4 bases, and 16 bases separated the two germline ends. Per the germline V gene, CDR1 is DFQATT and CDR2 is SNEGSKA (reference sequence). The CDR3 runs to 15 residues. The CDR3 DNA is TGCAGTGCTAGCCTCGTAAGCGGGTTTTACAATGAGCAGTTCTTC. It is translated as CSASLVSGFYNEQFF.

The J gene is TRBJ2-1, the V gene TRBV7-8; the match to TRBD2 covers 10 bases. Unmatched junction bases numbered 3, after V lost 2 bases and J lost 5 bases. Germline-derived CDR1 and CDR2 are SGHVS and FQNEAQ. The CDR3 length is 15 residues. The CDR3 reads CASSLFGLADNEQFF. In nucleotides, the CDR3 is TGTGCCAGCAGCTTATTCGGACTAGCGGACAATGAGCAGTTCTTC.

The rearrangement joins TRBV6-6 to TRBJ1-2, with 8 bases identical to TRBD1. CDR3 length: 12 amino acids. Losses at the gene ends were 7 bases for V and 7 bases for J; bases not matched to a gene: 5. Germline assignment: CDR1 MNHNY and CDR2 SVGAGI (reference sequence). The CDR3 sequence: CASTPDRVGYTF. CDR3 bases: TGTGCCAGCACACCGGACAGGGTTGGCTACACCTTC.

This clonotype was counted at least ten times. The gene calls are TRBV5-1 and TRBJ1-5; 8 bases match TRBD1. After removal of 2 bases from V and 4 bases from J, the junction contained 8 bases not matched to a gene. The CDR3 contains 16 residues. Germline CDR1 is SGHRS and CDR2 is YFSETQ. The CDR3 spells CASSFDGQGANQPQHF. The CDR3, as DNA: TGCGCCAGCAGCTTCGACGGACAGGGAGCAAATCAGCCCCAGCATTTT.

This chain links TRBV7-6 with TRBJ2-1; TRBD2 matches 10 bases. This CDR3 has 14 residues. V shed 2 bases and J 6 bases; nucleotides not matched to a gene: 1. CDR1 is SGHVS, CDR2 FNYEAQ, per germline. CDR3 sequence: CASSLSGGGNEQFF. The CDR3, as DNA: TGTGCCAGCAGCTTAAGCGGGGGGGGCAATGAGCAGTTCTTC.

A few counts support this clonotype. The rearrangement links TRBV12-3 or TRBV12-4 to TRBJ1-5; TRBD1 aligns across 7 bases. V dropped 5 bases and J dropped 4; count of bases not matched to a gene: 8. This CDR3 is 15 amino acids long. DNA of the CDR3: TGTGCCAGCAGTCGACAACGGACAGGTAATCAGCCCCAGCATTTT. Its protein product is CASSRQRTGNQPQHF.

The chain uses TRBV12-3 or TRBV12-4 and TRBJ2-2; 9 bases are shared with TRBD2. V dropped 3 bases and J dropped 6; count of bases not matched to a gene: 11. This CDR3 contains 17 residues. The CDR3 nucleotides read TGTGCCAGCAGTTTGCCGCGGCTAGCGGGGTTTGCCGGGGAGCTGTTTTTT. It is translated as CASSLPRLAGFAGELFF.

This clonotype was counted between two and nine times. This chain uses TRBV7-6 with TRBJ2-1, with D possibly matching TRBD1 (8 bases). CDR3 length: 15 residues. Trimming removed 1 base from V and 6 bases from J, with 13 bases in between. Per germline, CDR1 SGHVS and CDR2 FNYEAQ. The CDR3 DNA sequence: TGTGCCAGCAGCTTAGTGACAGGGGAGGGCAATGAGCAGTTCTTC. Its translation is CASSLVTGEGNEQFF.